The rows below give T cell receptor beta chains drawn from one sample of a study of control samples from healthy donors and cancer patients. The method was immunoSEQ multiplex PCR; TCRdb's version includes in-frame clones alone and lacks a portion of them. The sample lists over 150,000 clones; around 94% were seen once. The specimen was PBMCs. The origin of the receptors is a man aged 55 to 70 with colorectal cancer. CDR3s include the opening cysteine and the closing phenylalanine or tryptophan. Each record gives: clone size, V gene, J gene, D gene, CDR3 protein, CDR3 DNA. D genes are given only for firm matches. Not every row has a clone size; where given, it reads once, few, many or a size class.

clone_size: .; v_call: TRBV7-2; j_call: TRBJ2-1; d_call: .; cdr3_aa: CASSLSGVSYNEQFF; cdr3_nt: TGTGCCAGCAGCCTTAGCGGAGTCTCCTACAATGAGCAGTTCTTC
clone_size: .; v_call: TRBV19; j_call: TRBJ1-6; d_call: TRBD1; cdr3_aa: CASSMTGGGSPLHF; cdr3_nt: TGTGCCAGTAGTATGACAGGGGGTGGTTCACCCCTCCACTTT
clone_size: .; v_call: TRBV2; j_call: TRBJ2-2; d_call: .; cdr3_aa: CASSSRVYTGELFF; cdr3_nt: TGTGCCAGCAGTAGTCGGGTGTACACCGGGGAGCTGTTTTTT
clone_size: .; v_call: TRBV29-1; j_call: TRBJ2-1; d_call: .; cdr3_aa: CSAKPQSSYNEQFF; cdr3_nt: TGCAGCGCTAAGCCCCAGAGCTCCTACAATGAGCAGTTCTTC
clone_size: .; v_call: TRBV4-2; j_call: TRBJ2-3; d_call: TRBD2; cdr3_aa: CASSQDRASGGTTDTQYF; cdr3_nt: TGTGCCAGCAGCCAAGATCGGGCTAGCGGGGGGACCACAGATACGCAGTATTTT
clone_size: .; v_call: TRBV30; j_call: TRBJ2-7; d_call: .; cdr3_aa: CAGRGSGYEQYF; cdr3_nt: TGTGCCGGAAGGGGCAGCGGCTACGAGCAGTACTTC
clone_size: .; v_call: TRBV30; j_call: TRBJ1-2; d_call: TRBD1; cdr3_aa: CAWSVQGQGANYGYTF; cdr3_nt: TGTGCCTGGAGTGTACAGGGACAGGGGGCTAACTATGGCTACACCTTC
clone_size: .; v_call: TRBV12-3/TRBV12-4; j_call: TRBJ2-7; d_call: .; cdr3_aa: CASRLTGQEQYF; cdr3_nt: TGTGCCAGCAGGTTGACAGGTCAAGAGCAGTACTTC
clone_size: .; v_call: TRBV30; j_call: TRBJ1-4; d_call: TRBD1; cdr3_aa: CAWSASRIQGADEKLFF; cdr3_nt: TGTGCCTGGAGTGCCTCTCGTATTCAGGGGGCAGATGAAAAACTGTTTTTT
clone_size: once; v_call: TRBV6-5; j_call: TRBJ2-1; d_call: TRBD2; cdr3_aa: CALTSGGGINEQFF; cdr3_nt: TGTGCCCTTACTTCGGGAGGGGGGATCAATGAGCAGTTCTTC